This T cell receptor beta chain was obtained from a study of blood T cells in healthy people across ages. Study-wide points: Diversity was estimated from one million T cells, and these estimates were considered underestimates. Since the PBMCs were unsorted, naive and antigen-experienced cells could not be conclusively compared.

This clonotype occurred once. The antigen remains undetermined. A second about 7 to 12 cycle PCR used barcoded and J-beta primers. Each cDNA molecule was tagged by a template-switch adaptor with 12 random nucleotides. MiXCR, run by TCRdb on the 5' RACE reads, gives a single entry per CDR3 protein. The sample yields roughly 1.5 million distinct CDR3 sequences, less than 45% seen once. The germline gives CDR1 MGHDK, CDR2 SYGVNS. CDR3 length: 14 residues. V lost 8 bases, J lost 6 bases, and 7 bases stayed unmatched. Every participating donor contributed 8 to 10 milliliters of peripheral blood through a draw.

What was sequenced was blood. The chain uses TRBV25-1 and TRBJ1-5, with 10 bases matching TRBD1. The TCR originated in a woman aged 18-29 years in good health. This CDR3 is CASLGQGIGQPQHF. CDR3 DNA sequence: TGTGCCAGCTTGGGACAGGGGATAGGTCAGCCCCAGCATTTT.